The 9 T cell receptor beta chains below all came from one sample that was sequenced in a study of technical replicates of blood from a few donors. The method was immunoSEQ multiplex PCR; TCRdb's version includes in-frame clones alone and lacks a portion of them. The repertoire holds over 65,000 clones, with 95% to 98% as singletons. The sequenced sample was T cells isolated from PBMCs. Source of these receptors: a human donor in good health.

V is TRBV27 and J is TRBJ1-2, with TRBD1 matching over 7 bases. This CDR3 is 14 amino acids long. CDR1 is MNHEY, CDR2 SMNVEV, per germline (reference sequence). The junction had 5 bases not matched to a gene; V was cut back by 5 bases and J by 2 bases. DNA of the CDR3: TGTGCCAGCAGTCCTTGGACAGGAAACTATGGCTACACCTTC. It encodes CASSPWTGNYGYTF.

The chain has TRBV5-4 and TRBJ2-5; D possibly corresponds to TRBD2 (5 bases). This CDR3 region has 16 residues. Germline V CDR1 and CDR2: SGHNT, YYREEE (reference sequence). With 0 bases removed from V and 2 bases from J, the gap between germline ends came to 14 bases. CDR3 coding DNA: TGTGCCAGCAGCTTGGCGGACTCCCTTAATCAAGAGACCCAGTACTTC. It codes for CASSLADSLNQETQYF.

V usage is TRBV5-1 and J usage is TRBJ2-2; the D gene is possibly TRBD1 (5 bases). The CDR3 contains 16 residues. CDR1 SGHRS and CDR2 YFSETQ come from the germline V gene. V was clipped by 4 bases and J by 3 bases, with 16 bases between them. The CDR3: CASSSPSGIDTGELFF. CDR3 nucleotides: TGCGCCAGCAGCAGCCCTTCAGGGATCGACACCGGGGAGCTGTTTTTT.

The CDR3 DNA reads as TGTGCCAGCAGCCCGACAGGCCGGGGAACTGAAGCTTTCTTT. Its translation: CASSPTGRGTEAFF. This rearrangement joins TRBV11-2 to TRBJ1-1; maybe TRBD1 (6 bases). The CDR3 spans 14 residues. In germline, CDR1 is SGHAT, CDR2 FQNNGV. Trimming left V 5 bases short and J 5 bases short, with 15 bases between.

The chain carries TRBV2 and TRBJ2-6; 8 bases line up with TRBD2. With 11 bases clipped from V and 0 bases from J, the junction kept 15 bases outside the gene matches. The CDR3 length is 18 residues. Looked up from germline, CDR1 is SNHLY and CDR2 is FYNNEI. This CDR3 is CASTGGGGTSSGANVLTF. The CDR3 DNA reads as TGTGCCTCCACCGGGGGGGGCGGGACTAGCTCTGGGGCCAACGTCCTGACTTTC.

The rearrangement links TRBV6-6 to TRBJ2-2, with TRBD2 matching 7 bases. The germline CDR1 and CDR2 sequences are MNHNY and SVGAGI (reference sequence). Unmatched junction bases numbered 11, after V lost 6 bases and J lost 4 bases. This CDR3 spans 16 amino acids. In DNA form, the CDR3 reads TGTGCCAGCAGAAGTCCGCAGGGAGGGAGCACCGGGGAGCTGTTTTTT. It encodes CASRSPQGGSTGELFF.

CDR3 DNA sequence: TGTGCCAGCTCACCACCTGAATGGGACAGGGGGCGCATCCAGTACTTC. Translated, it gives CASSPPEWDRGRIQYF. The chain recombines TRBV18 with TRBJ2-5, with 12 bases that match TRBD1. In germline, CDR1 is KGHSH, CDR2 LQKENI. The J segment lost 10 bases and the V segment lost 0 bases, leaving 9 bases of the junction unmatched. The CDR3 is made up of 16 amino acids. The variable domain in full, completed from reference TRBV18 and TRBJ2-5, reads NAGVMQNPRHLVRRRGQEARLRCSPMKGHSHVYWYRQLPEEGLKFMVYLQKENIIDESGMPKERFSAEFPKEGPSILRIQQVVRGDSAAYFCASSPPEWDRGRIQYFGPGTRLLVL.

The chain is built from TRBV5-1 and TRBJ2-2; 10 bases match TRBD1. Losses at the gene ends were 0 bases for V and 2 bases for J; bases not matched to a gene: 4. There are 17 residues in the CDR3. Per germline, CDR1 SGHRS and CDR2 YFSETQ. CDR3 sequence reads: CASSLAMTGGNTGELFF. Here the CDR3 DNA reads TGCGCCAGCAGCTTGGCCATGACAGGGGGCAACACCGGGGAGCTGTTTTTT.

The V gene is TRBV7-6, the J gene TRBJ1-1; D may be TRBD1 (6 bases). The CDR3 contains 15 residues. With 5 bases removed from V and 3 bases from J, the gap between germline ends came to 16 bases. Germline V CDR1 and CDR2: SGHVS, FNYEAQ. In DNA form, the CDR3 reads TGTGCCAGCAGCCGCGAAGAAGGGGGTTACACTGAAGCTTTCTTT. Residues: CASSREEGGYTEAFF.